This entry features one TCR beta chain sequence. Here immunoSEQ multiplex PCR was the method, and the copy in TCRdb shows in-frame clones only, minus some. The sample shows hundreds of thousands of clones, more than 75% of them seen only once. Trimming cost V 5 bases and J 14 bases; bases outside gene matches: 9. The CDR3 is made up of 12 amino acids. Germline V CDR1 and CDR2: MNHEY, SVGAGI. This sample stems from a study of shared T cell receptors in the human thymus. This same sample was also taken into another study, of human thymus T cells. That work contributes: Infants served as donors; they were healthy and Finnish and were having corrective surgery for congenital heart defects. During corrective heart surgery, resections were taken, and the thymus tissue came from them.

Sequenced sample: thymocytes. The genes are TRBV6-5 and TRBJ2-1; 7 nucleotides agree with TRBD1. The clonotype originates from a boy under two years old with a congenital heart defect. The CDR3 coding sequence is TGTGCCAGCAGTCGCACCGGGACAGCGGAGTTCTTC. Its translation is CASSRTGTAEFF.